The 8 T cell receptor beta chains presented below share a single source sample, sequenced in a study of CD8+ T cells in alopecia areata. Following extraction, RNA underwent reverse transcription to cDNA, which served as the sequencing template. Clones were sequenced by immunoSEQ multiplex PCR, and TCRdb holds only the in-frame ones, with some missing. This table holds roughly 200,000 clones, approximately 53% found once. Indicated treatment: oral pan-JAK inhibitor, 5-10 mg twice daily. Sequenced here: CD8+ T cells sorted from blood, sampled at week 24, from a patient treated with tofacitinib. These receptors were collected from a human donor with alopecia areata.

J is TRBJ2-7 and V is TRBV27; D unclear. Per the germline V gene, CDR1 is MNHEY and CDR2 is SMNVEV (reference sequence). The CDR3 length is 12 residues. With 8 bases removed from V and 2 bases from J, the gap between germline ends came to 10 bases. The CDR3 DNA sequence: TGTGCCAGCGGAAACACTCCCTACGAGCAGTACTTC. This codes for CASGNTPYEQYF.

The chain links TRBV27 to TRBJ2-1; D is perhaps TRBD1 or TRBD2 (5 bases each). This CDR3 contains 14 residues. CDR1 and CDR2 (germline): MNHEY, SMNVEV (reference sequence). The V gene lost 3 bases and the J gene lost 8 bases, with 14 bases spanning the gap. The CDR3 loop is CASSLRGAADEQFF. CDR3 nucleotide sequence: TGTGCCAGCAGTTTGAGGGGAGCGGCGGATGAGCAGTTCTTC.

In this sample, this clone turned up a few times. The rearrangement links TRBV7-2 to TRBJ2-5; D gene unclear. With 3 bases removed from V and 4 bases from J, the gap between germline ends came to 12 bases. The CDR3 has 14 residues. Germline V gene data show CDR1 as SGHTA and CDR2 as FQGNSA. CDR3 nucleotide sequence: TGTGCCAGCAGCTTTCCAGTTCCGGGAGAGACCCAGTACTTC. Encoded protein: CASSFPVPGETQYF.

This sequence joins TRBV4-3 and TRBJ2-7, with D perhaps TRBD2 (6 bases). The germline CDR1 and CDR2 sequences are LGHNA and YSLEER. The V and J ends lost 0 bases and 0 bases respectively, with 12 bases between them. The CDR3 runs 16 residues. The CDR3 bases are TGCGCCAGCAGCCAAGACGGTGCGGGGAGCTCCTACGAGCAGTACTTC. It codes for CASSQDGAGSSYEQYF.

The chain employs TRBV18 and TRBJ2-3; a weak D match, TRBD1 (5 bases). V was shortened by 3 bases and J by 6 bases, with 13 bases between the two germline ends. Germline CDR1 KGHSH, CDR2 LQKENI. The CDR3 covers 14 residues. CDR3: CASSPDTKGDTQYF. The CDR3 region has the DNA TGTGCCAGCTCACCCGACACGAAGGGGGATACGCAGTATTTT.

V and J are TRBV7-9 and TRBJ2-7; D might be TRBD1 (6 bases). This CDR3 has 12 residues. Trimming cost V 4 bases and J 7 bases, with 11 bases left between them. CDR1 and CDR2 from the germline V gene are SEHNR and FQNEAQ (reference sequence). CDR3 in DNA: TGTGCCAGCAGCTCACAGGGCCGAGAGCAGTACTTC. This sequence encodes CASSSQGREQYF.

CDR3 nucleotides: TGTGCCAGCAGCTTACTCCGGGAATTTGGGCAGTTCTTC. Amino acid sequence: CASSLLREFGQFF. This chain connects TRBV7-9 to TRBJ2-1; tentatively, D is TRBD2 (5 bases). Trimming shortened V by 2 bases and J by 12 bases, and 14 bases separated the two germline ends. The CDR3 contains 13 residues. The germline CDR1 and CDR2 sequences are SEHNR and FQNEAQ (reference sequence).

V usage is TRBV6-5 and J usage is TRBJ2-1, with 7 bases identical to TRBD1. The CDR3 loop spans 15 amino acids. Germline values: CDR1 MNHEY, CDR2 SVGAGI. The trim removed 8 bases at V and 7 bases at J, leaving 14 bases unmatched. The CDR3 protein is CASQQGKDGLNEQFF. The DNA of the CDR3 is TGTGCCAGCCAACAGGGGAAAGACGGGTTAAATGAGCAGTTCTTC.